This TCR beta chain was identified during a study of PD-L1 blockade in urothelial cancer. Study-wide background: Males with urothelial cancer arising in the bladder constituted most of the roughly 30 patients. Each blood sample yielded a median of about 150,000 T cells.

Using immunoSEQ multiplex PCR, the repertoire was profiled, and TCRdb retains in-frame clones only, with some absent. This sample has approximately 120,000 clones, with about 82% found just once. Overall study findings and caveats: Durable-benefit cases showed more tumor-associated blood clone expansion at 3 weeks.

Time point of the sample: peripheral blood 6 weeks after treatment start. There were between 1 and 8 samples from each patient, taken pretreatment and on-treatment. Comments on this clone: Its antigen is not identified.

This specimen consisted of PBMCs, obtained around atezolizumab (anti-PD-L1) treatment. The clonotype comes from a man in his fifties with urothelial cancer.

Written as DNA, the CDR3 is TGTGCCAGTAGTATGAGCGGGATTGTATTCACCGGGGAGCTGTTTTTT. Protein: CASSMSGIVFTGELFF. The V gene is TRBV19, the J gene TRBJ2-2; the match to TRBD2 covers 7 bases. The CDR3 covers 16 residues. Per the germline V gene, CDR1 is LNHDA and CDR2 is SQIVND (reference sequence). J was trimmed by 4 bases and V by 3 bases; bases with no gene match: 8.